This TCR beta chain was retrieved from a study of blood T cell repertoires in COVID-19. Turning to the study itself: The samples span acute and convalescent COVID-19 from the United States, Italy and Spain.

V gave up 4 bases and J gave up 8 bases, with 21 bases separating them. CDR1 and CDR2 (germline): SGHNT, YYREEE (reference sequence). This CDR3 comprises 15 residues. How the authors handled the data: Reference gene primers were amplified, and this amplification served to estimate nucleated cell counts. Only in-frame clones appear in the TCRdb table, and some are missing; sequencing was by immunoSEQ multiplex PCR. The V and J calls and clone size are taken from that table; D and trimming were inferred from the DNA. The top ten clones hold roughly 4% of a sample with about 50,000 clones, under 95% of them seen once.

The sequencing input was peripheral blood. V gene TRBV5-4 combines with J gene TRBJ1-2; D is possibly TRBD1 (5 bases). The TCR sequence derives from a human donor in a cohort sampled during active COVID-19. Here the CDR3 DNA reads TGTGCCAGCAGCCTCCGGGGGGTTAAAAGTGGCGGCTACACCTTC. This translates into CASSLRGVKSGGYTF.